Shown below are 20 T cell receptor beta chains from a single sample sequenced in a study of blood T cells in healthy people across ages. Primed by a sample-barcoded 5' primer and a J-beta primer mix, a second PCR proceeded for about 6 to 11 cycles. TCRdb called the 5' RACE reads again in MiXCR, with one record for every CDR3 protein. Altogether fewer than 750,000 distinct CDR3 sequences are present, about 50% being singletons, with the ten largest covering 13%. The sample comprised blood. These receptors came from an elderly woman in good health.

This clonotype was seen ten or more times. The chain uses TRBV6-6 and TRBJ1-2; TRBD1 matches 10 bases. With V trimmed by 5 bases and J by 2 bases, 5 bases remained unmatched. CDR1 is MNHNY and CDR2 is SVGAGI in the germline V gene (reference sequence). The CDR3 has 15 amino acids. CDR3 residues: CASSVRQGANYGYTF. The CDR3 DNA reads TGTGCCAGCAGTGTACGACAGGGGGCAAACTATGGCTACACCTTC.

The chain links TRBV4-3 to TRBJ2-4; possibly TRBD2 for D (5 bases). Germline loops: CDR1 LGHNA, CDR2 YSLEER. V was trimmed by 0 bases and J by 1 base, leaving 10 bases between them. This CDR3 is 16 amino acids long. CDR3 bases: TGCGCCAGCAGCCAAGAACTAGGAGCGGCCAAAAACATTCAGTACTTC. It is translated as CASSQELGAAKNIQYF.

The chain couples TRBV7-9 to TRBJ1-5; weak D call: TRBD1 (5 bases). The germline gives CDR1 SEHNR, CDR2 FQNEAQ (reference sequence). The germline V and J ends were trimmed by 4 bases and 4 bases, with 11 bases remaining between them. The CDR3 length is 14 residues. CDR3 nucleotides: TGTGCCAGCAGCTCCCGACAGACTAATCAGCCCCAGCATTTT. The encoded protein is CASSSRQTNQPQHF.

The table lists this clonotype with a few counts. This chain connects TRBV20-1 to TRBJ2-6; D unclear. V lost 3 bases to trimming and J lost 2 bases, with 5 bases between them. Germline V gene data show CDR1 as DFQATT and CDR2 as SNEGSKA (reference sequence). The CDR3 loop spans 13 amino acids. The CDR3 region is CSASIAGANVLTF. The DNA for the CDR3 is TGCAGTGCTAGTATAGCTGGGGCCAACGTCCTGACTTTC.

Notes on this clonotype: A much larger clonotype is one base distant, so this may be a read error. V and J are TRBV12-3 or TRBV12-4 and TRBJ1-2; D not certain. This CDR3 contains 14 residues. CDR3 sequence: CASSLVEGIYGCTF. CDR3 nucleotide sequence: TGTGCCAGCAGTTTAGTGGAGGGAATCTATGGCTGCACCTTC.

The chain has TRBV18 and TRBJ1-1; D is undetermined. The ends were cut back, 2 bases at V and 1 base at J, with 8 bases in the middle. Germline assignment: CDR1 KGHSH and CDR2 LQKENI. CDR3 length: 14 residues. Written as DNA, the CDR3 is TGTGCCAGCTCACCATCGGGCAGGAACACTGAAGCTTTCTTT. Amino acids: CASSPSGRNTEAFF.

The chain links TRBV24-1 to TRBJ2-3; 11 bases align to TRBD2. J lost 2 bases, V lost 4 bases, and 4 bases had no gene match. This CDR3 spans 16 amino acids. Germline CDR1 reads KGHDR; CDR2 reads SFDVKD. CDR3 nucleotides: TGTGCCACCAGTGACGGGACTAGCGGAGACACAGATACGCAGTATTTT. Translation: CATSDGTSGDTDTQYF.

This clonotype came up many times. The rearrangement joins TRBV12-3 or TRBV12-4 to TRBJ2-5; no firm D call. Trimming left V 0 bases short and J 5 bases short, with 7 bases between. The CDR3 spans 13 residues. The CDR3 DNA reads TGTGCCAGCAGTTTAGCGGGTGTGGAGACCCAGTACTTC. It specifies CASSLAGVETQYF.

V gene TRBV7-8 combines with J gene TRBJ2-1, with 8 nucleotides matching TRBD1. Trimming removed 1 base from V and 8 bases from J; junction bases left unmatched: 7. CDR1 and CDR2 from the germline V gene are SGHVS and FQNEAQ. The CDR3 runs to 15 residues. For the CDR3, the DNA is TGTGCCAGCAGCTTAGTAGGGACAGGACGGGATGAGCAGTTCTTC. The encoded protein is CASSLVGTGRDEQFF.

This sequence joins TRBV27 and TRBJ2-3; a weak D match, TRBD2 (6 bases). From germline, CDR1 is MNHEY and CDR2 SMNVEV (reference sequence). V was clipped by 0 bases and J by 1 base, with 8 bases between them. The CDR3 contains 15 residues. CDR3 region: CASSLSASGTDTQYF. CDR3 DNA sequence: TGTGCCAGCAGTTTATCCGCTAGCGGCACAGATACGCAGTATTTT.

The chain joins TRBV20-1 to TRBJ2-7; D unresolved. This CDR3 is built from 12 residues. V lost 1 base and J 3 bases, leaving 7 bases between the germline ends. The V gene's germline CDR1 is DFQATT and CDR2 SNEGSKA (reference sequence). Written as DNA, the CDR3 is TGCAGTGCTAGAGTAGCAGACTACGAGCAGTACTTC. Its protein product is CSARVADYEQYF.

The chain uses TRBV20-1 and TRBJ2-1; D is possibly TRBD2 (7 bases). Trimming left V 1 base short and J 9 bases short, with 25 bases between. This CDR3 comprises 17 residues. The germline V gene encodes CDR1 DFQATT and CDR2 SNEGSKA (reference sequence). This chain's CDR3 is CSARGRGALVRGGEQFF. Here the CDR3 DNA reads TGCAGTGCTAGAGGCCGGGGGGCCCTCGTGAGGGGGGGTGAGCAGTTCTTC.

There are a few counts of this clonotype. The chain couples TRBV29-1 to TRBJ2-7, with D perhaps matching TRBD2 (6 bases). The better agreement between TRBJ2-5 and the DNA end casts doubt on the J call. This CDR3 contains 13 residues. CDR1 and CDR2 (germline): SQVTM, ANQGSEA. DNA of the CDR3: TGCAGCCACCTGACGGGAGCAGGGGAGACCCAGTACTTC. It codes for CSHLTGAGETQYF.

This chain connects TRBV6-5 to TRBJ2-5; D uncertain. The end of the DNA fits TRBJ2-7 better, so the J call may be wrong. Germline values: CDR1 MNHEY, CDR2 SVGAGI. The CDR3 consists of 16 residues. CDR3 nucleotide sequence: TGTGCCAGCAGTTCCCTCGACCCTGACTCCCACAACGAGCAGTACTTC. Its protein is CASSSLDPDSHNEQYF.

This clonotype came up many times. The CDR3 sequence: CASTTSTERNEQFF. CDR3 DNA sequence: TGTGCCAGCACTACCTCGACAGAGCGCAATGAGCAGTTCTTC. The J gene is TRBJ2-1, the V gene TRBV9; D may be TRBD1 (5 bases). Germline V CDR1 and CDR2: SGDLS, YYNGEE. V lost 6 bases, J lost 6 bases, and 16 bases lay in between. The CDR3 contains 14 residues. Full variable domain (missing parts from reference TRBV9 and TRBJ2-1): DSGVTQTPKHLITATGQRVTLRCSPRSGDLSVYWYQQSLDQGLQFLIQYYNGEERAKGNILERFSAQQFPDLHSELNLSSLELGDSALYFCASTTSTERNEQFFGPGTRLTVL.

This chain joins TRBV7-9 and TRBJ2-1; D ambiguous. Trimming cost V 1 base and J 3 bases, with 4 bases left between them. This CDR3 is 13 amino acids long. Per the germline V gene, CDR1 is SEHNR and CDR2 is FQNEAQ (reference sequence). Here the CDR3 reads CASSLEHYNEQFF. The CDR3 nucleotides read TGTGCCAGCAGCTTAGAACACTACAATGAGCAGTTCTTC.

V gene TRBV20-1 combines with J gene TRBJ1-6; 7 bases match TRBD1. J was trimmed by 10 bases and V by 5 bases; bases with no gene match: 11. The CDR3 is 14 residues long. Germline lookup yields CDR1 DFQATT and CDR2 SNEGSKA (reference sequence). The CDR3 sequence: CSAPPGTVLSPLHF. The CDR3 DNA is TGCAGTGCTCCCCCCGGGACAGTGCTCTCACCCCTCCACTTT.

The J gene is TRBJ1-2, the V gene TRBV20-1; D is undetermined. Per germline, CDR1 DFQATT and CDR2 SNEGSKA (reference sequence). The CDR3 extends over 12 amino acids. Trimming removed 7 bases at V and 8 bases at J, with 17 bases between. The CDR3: CSGAVVKEGYTF. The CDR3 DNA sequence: TGCAGTGGGGCCGTGGTGAAGGAGGGCTACACCTTC.

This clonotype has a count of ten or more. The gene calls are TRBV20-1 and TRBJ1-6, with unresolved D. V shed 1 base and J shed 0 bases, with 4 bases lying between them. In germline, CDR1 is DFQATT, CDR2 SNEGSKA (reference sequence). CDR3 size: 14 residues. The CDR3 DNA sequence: TGCAGTGCTAGAGCGGCCTCCTATAATTCACCCCTCCACTTT. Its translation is CSARAASYNSPLHF.

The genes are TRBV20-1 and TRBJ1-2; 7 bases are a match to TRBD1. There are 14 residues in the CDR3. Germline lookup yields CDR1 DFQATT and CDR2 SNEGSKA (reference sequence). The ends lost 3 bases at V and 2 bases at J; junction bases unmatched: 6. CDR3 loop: CSASRDSANYGYTF. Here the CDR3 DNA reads TGCAGTGCTAGTCGGGACAGTGCGAACTATGGCTACACCTTC.